These 7 T cell receptor beta chains were sequenced from one sample in a study of T cell responses to AZD1222 COVID-19 vaccine. TCRdb keeps only in-frame clones here, not all; method: immunoSEQ multiplex PCR. The table lists approximately 140,000 clones, 80% to 90% of them singletons. Source: peripheral blood, taken on day 0 of AZD1222 vaccination. These receptors originate from an adult in good health.

This chain links TRBV19 with TRBJ1-5; D is unclear. CDR1 and CDR2 (germline): LNHDA, SQIVND (reference sequence). This CDR3 has 14 residues. V lost 7 bases and J 3 bases, leaving 13 bases between the germline ends. The DNA for the CDR3 is TGTGCCAGTACCGAAACAGATTACAATCAGCCCCAGCATTTT. Its protein is CASTETDYNQPQHF.

This clone is a singleton in its sample. V gene TRBV18 combines with J gene TRBJ1-1; TRBD1 is a possible D gene (5 bases). Germline V gene sequence: CDR1 KGHSH, CDR2 LQKENI. Trimming left V 9 bases short and J 2 bases short, with 13 bases between. This CDR3 contains 13 residues. CDR3 in DNA: TGTGCCAGTTATGAAGGGGTTAACACTGAAGCTTTCTTT. Protein sequence: CASYEGVNTEAFF.

DNA of the CDR3: TGTGCCAGCTCACCAGGAGCTACACCGACCCCGAACACCGGGGAGCTGTTTTTT. The encoded protein is CASSPGATPTPNTGELFF. The chain joins TRBV18 to TRBJ2-2; D remains unclear. The CDR3 is made up of 18 amino acids. V gave up 2 bases and J gave up 0 bases, with 16 bases separating them. Germline CDR1 is KGHSH and CDR2 is LQKENI.

The chain couples TRBV7-3 to TRBJ2-3; TRBD2 aligns across 11 bases. Looked up from germline, CDR1 is SGHTA and CDR2 is FQGTGA. The CDR3 covers 15 residues. Germline trimming cut 5 bases from V and 3 bases from J; bases unmatched to any gene: 4. The CDR3 DNA sequence: TGTGCCAGCAGCCCGCGACTAGCGGGAACAGATACGCAGTATTTT. As protein: CASSPRLAGTDTQYF.

This sequence joins TRBV7-2 and TRBJ1-5; D remains unclear. CDR1 is SGHTA and CDR2 is FQGNSA in the germline V gene. V lost 5 bases and J lost 9, with 17 bases in between. This CDR3 comprises 14 residues. The DNA of the CDR3 is TGTGCCAGCAGCCCAACGGCGGGAGCTGGGCCCCAGCATTTT. Protein product: CASSPTAGAGPQHF.

V usage is TRBV19 and J usage is TRBJ2-7; TRBD2 matches 14 bases. V dropped 6 bases and J dropped 1; count of bases not matched to a gene: 5. The CDR3 has 16 residues. CDR1 is LNHDA and CDR2 is SQIVND in the germline V gene (reference sequence). CDR3 nucleotides: TGTGCCAGTAGCGGGAGACTAGCGGGAGGGTCCTACGAGCAGTACTTC. Its protein product is CASSGRLAGGSYEQYF.

V and J are TRBV5-1 and TRBJ2-1; D assignment may be TRBD1 or TRBD2 (5 bases each). Trimming shortened V by 4 bases and J by 6 bases, and 14 bases separated the two germline ends. The CDR3 consists of 14 residues. Germline V lookup: CDR1 SGHRS, CDR2 YFSETQ. CDR3 region: CASSRDPTGNEQFF. Here the CDR3 DNA reads TGCGCCAGCAGCCGGGACCCTACGGGCAATGAGCAGTTCTTC. Looking up the rest from reference TRBV5-1 and TRBJ2-1 gives the full variable domain: KAGVTQTPRYLIKTRGQQVTLSCSPISGHRSVSWYQQTPGQGLQFLFEYFSETQRNKGNFPGRFSGRQFSNSRSEMNVSTLELGDSALYLCASSRDPTGNEQFFGPGTRLTVL.